The 24 T cell receptor beta chains below were found in one sample sequenced in a study of T cell repertoires in cytomegalovirus infection. Via MiXCR, TCRdb re-called the reads, giving one row per CDR3 protein. Of tens of thousands of distinct CDR3 sequences listed, 3.7% are singletons. The specimen sequenced was PBMCs. The receptors derive from a human donor in good health (CMV status not recorded). Some clones in this sample may be carry-over from other donors' samples.

This clonotype was seen many times. The chain uses TRBV4-1 and TRBJ1-1, with TRBD1 identical over 7 bases. The CDR3 consists of 15 residues. V was clipped by 4 bases and J by 1 base; unmatched bases: 6. From germline, CDR1 is MGHRA and CDR2 YSYEKL. CDR3 sequence (DNA): TGCGCCAGCAGCCCCAGGACAGGAGAGAACACTGAAGCTTTCTTT. Protein product: CASSPRTGENTEAFF.

This clonotype was recorded many times. The CDR3: CATSRDLLPEAFF. The CDR3 nucleotides are TGTGCCACCAGCAGAGATCTTTTGCCTGAAGCTTTCTTT. V gene TRBV15 combines with J gene TRBJ1-1; no clear D gene. Deletions cut 0 bases from V and 6 bases from J, with 8 bases between. The CDR3 has 13 amino acids. Germline CDR1 is LNHNV and CDR2 is YYDKDF (reference sequence).

At least ten counts were recorded for this clonotype. CDR3 residues: CASSPKSGLGTEAFF. CDR3 nucleotides: TGTGCCAGCAGCCCCAAGTCAGGGTTAGGCACTGAAGCTTTCTTT. This chain uses TRBV3-1 with TRBJ1-1; maybe TRBD1 (5 bases). Trimming left V 4 bases short and J 4 bases short, with 16 bases between. This CDR3 is built from 15 residues. Germline CDR1 and CDR2: LGHDT and YNNKEL (reference sequence).

This clonotype was seen ten or more times. The chain is built from TRBV28 and TRBJ1-2; the D gene is possibly TRBD1 (5 bases). Trimming took off 11 bases at V and 1 base at J, with 11 bases between the two ends. This CDR3 has 12 residues. The V gene's germline CDR1 is MDHEN and CDR2 SYDVKM. Here the CDR3 DNA reads TGTGCCGTCCGGGACCTTAACTATGGCTACACCTTC. Amino acid sequence: CAVRDLNYGYTF.

This clonotype appeared many times. The chain has TRBV9 and TRBJ1-1; no definite D call. CDR1 is SGDLS and CDR2 is YYNGEE in the germline V gene. V gave up 4 bases and J gave up 4 bases, with 11 bases separating them. The CDR3 is made up of 13 amino acids. The CDR3 protein is CASSSGVGTEAFF. The CDR3 DNA sequence: TGTGCCAGCAGCTCAGGTGTAGGCACTGAAGCTTTCTTT. Variable domain in full (rest from reference TRBV9 and TRBJ1-1): DSGVTQTPKHLITATGQRVTLRCSPRSGDLSVYWYQQSLDQGLQFLIQYYNGEERAKGNILERFSAQQFPDLHSELNLSSLELGDSALYFCASSSGVGTEAFFGQGTRLTVV.

Judged by abundance, this clonotype is medium-sized. The CDR3 DNA follows: TGTGCCAGCAGCTTTGGACGCACAGATACGCAGTATTTT. Protein product: CASSFGRTDTQYF. The chain uses TRBV7-2 and TRBJ2-3, with D unclear. Germline V gives CDR1 SGHTA, CDR2 FQGNSA. V was pared by 3 bases and J by 1 base, with 5 bases between. The CDR3 is made up of 13 amino acids.

The sample holds many counts of this clonotype. This chain joins TRBV10-3 and TRBJ1-1; D is perhaps TRBD1 (6 bases). This CDR3 contains 12 residues. Trimming stripped 7 bases from V and 5 bases from J, with 11 bases between. Germline V lookup: CDR1 ENHRY, CDR2 SYGVKD. DNA for the CDR3: TGTGCCATCACTTCAGGGGTAACTGAAGCTTTCTTT. Translating gives CAITSGVTEAFF.

This clonotype was counted ten times or more. This chain joins TRBV11-2 and TRBJ1-6; a weak D match, TRBD1 (6 bases). The CDR3 is made up of 15 amino acids. Germline CDR1 SGHAT, CDR2 FQNNGV. V was shortened by 5 bases and J by 6 bases, with 14 bases between the two germline ends. The CDR3 DNA follows: TGTGCCAGCAGCCGAAACAGGGCGGTTAATTCACCCCTCCACTTT. It is translated as CASSRNRAVNSPLHF.

This clonotype was seen at least ten times. V gene TRBV4-1 combines with J gene TRBJ1-2; 9 positions match TRBD1. Germline CDR1 MGHRA, CDR2 YSYEKL. The CDR3 is made up of 14 amino acids. V shed 1 base and J 9 bases; nucleotides not matched to a gene: 6. Here the CDR3 reads CASSQGPGQGSYTF. CDR3 DNA sequence: TGCGCCAGCAGCCAAGGCCCCGGACAGGGGAGCTACACCTTC.

This clonotype appeared many times. The rearrangement links TRBV5-1 to TRBJ1-1, with unresolved D. Germline V lookup: CDR1 SGHRS, CDR2 YFSETQ. V was clipped by 4 bases and J by 6 bases, with 13 bases between them. The CDR3 is made up of 13 amino acids. The CDR3 DNA reads as TGCGCCAGCAGCGAGGTCGTCGGATCTGAAGCTTTCTTT. This codes for CASSEVVGSEAFF.

This clonotype has a count of ten or more. J is TRBJ1-6 and V is TRBV28, with 8 bases fitting TRBD1. V shed 6 bases and J 8 bases; nucleotides not matched to a gene: 9. The CDR3 contains 15 residues. Germline V gene sequence: CDR1 MDHEN, CDR2 SYDVKM. This CDR3 is CASSGTTGDHSPLHF. The CDR3 nucleotides are TGTGCCAGCAGCGGAACGACAGGGGACCATTCACCCCTCCACTTT.

This clonotype was seen at least ten times. This sequence joins TRBV28 and TRBJ1-6, with 7 bases fitting TRBD1. This CDR3 contains 15 residues. V was pared by 6 bases and J by 7 bases, with 9 bases of the junction left unmatched. The germline V gene has CDR1 MDHEN and CDR2 SYDVKM. In DNA form, the CDR3 reads TGTGCCAGCAGGTCGAGGACAGGAGGCAATTCACCCCTCCACTTT. Amino acid sequence: CASRSRTGGNSPLHF.

This clonotype was counted many times. V gene TRBV18 combines with J gene TRBJ2-2, with 8 bases lining up with TRBD2. The CDR3 runs 16 residues. Germline V lookup: CDR1 KGHSH, CDR2 LQKENI. Trimming took 6 bases from V and 2 from J; bases not matched to a gene: 8. The DNA for the CDR3 is TGTGCCAGCTCCCCGCGCGGGGGGACCAACACCGGGGAGCTGTTTTTT. It encodes CASSPRGGTNTGELFF.

This clonotype occurred many times. The V gene is TRBV6-1, the J gene TRBJ1-1, with TRBD1 matching over 11 bases. Unmatched junction bases numbered 15, after V lost 2 bases and J lost 7 bases. CDR1 and CDR2 from the germline V gene are MNHNS and SASEGT. This CDR3 region has 18 residues. As DNA, the CDR3 is TGTGCCAGCAGTGAACCATTTGGACAGGGGGCCGGAAAAGGTGAAGCTTTCTTT. Residues: CASSEPFGQGAGKGEAFF.

This clonotype was seen ten or more times. The chain uses TRBV7-9 and TRBJ2-3; D is undetermined. Trimming pared 1 base from V and 0 bases from J, leaving 5 bases between. The CDR3 is 14 residues long. Germline-derived CDR1 and CDR2 are SEHNR and FQNEAQ (reference sequence). DNA of the CDR3: TGTGCCAGCAGCTTAGACATAAGCACAGATACGCAGTATTTT. Translated, it gives CASSLDISTDTQYF.

This clonotype occurred many times. Written as DNA, the CDR3 is TGCAGTGCTAACCGGGGGGGATCTATGTATGAGCAGTTCTTC. Its protein is CSANRGGSMYEQFF. The chain combines TRBV20-1 with TRBJ2-1; 8 bases match TRBD2. V lost 4 bases to trimming and J lost 8 bases; unmatched junction nucleotides: 10. The CDR3 runs to 14 residues. Germline CDR1 and CDR2: DFQATT and SNEGSKA (reference sequence).

The sample holds many counts of this clonotype. The chain is built from TRBV6-1 and TRBJ1-1, with D possibly being TRBD1 (6 bases). Germline V CDR1 and CDR2: MNHNS, SASEGT. V lost 5 bases and J lost 5, with 12 bases in between. The CDR3 spans 13 residues. In DNA form, the CDR3 reads TGTGCCAGCAGTTCGGACAGTCGTACTGAAGCTTTCTTT. It encodes CASSSDSRTEAFF.

This clonotype was seen at least ten times. The genes are TRBV3-1 and TRBJ2-1; 12 bases line up with TRBD1. Germline CDR1 reads LGHDT; CDR2 reads YNNKEL (reference sequence). The J segment lost 1 base and the V segment lost 4 bases, leaving 14 bases of the junction unmatched. This CDR3 is built from 20 residues. The CDR3 DNA reads TGTGCCAGCAGCCTTCTTTCGGGACAGGGGGCGTTTGGGTCCTACAATGAGCAGTTCTTC. Translated: CASSLLSGQGAFGSYNEQFF.

This clonotype was recorded at least ten times. The J gene is TRBJ2-1, the V gene TRBV7-2; a weak D match, TRBD1 (6 bases). The CDR3 is 16 amino acids. The germline V and J ends were trimmed by 5 bases and 7 bases, with 21 bases remaining between them. Germline V lookup: CDR1 SGHTA, CDR2 FQGNSA. The CDR3 DNA sequence: TGTGCCAGCAGCCCTAGGGCGAGCAGGGGATCTAATGAGCAGTTCTTC. This sequence encodes CASSPRASRGSNEQFF.

This clonotype has a count of ten or more. The chain joins TRBV14 to TRBJ1-2; D is uncertain. Trimming took 1 base from V and 3 from J, leaving 12 bases between them. CDR1 is SGHDN and CDR2 is FVKESK in the germline V gene. The CDR3 consists of 15 residues. For the CDR3, the DNA is TGTGCCAGCAGCCAAGCGGCAGCTCTTCACTATGGCTACACCTTC. This gives the protein CASSQAAALHYGYTF.

In its sample, this clonotype was seen many times. This chain uses TRBV20-1 with TRBJ2-1, with 7 bases matching TRBD2. Per germline, CDR1 DFQATT and CDR2 SNEGSKA (reference sequence). The CDR3 loop spans 14 amino acids. V shed 0 bases, J shed 2 bases, and the junction held 1 base outside the gene matches. CDR3 region: CSAREAGAYNEQFF. Written as DNA, the CDR3 is TGCAGTGCTAGAGAGGCGGGGGCCTACAATGAGCAGTTCTTC.

Worth noting for this clonotype: A read error may explain this, as a much larger clone is one base away. The chain combines TRBV5-6 with TRBJ2-5, with no clear D. V was trimmed by 4 bases and J by 1 base, leaving 14 bases between them. The CDR3 totals 15 residues. Germline V gene data show CDR1 as SGHDT and CDR2 as YYEEEE. For the CDR3, the DNA is TGTGCCAGCAGCCAACTACATGGGGTCCAAGAGACCCAGTACTTC. As protein: CASSQLHGVQETQYF. The full variable domain, rest sourced from reference TRBV5-6 and TRBJ2-5, is DAGVTQSPTHLIKTRGQQVTLRCSPKSGHDTVSWYQQALGQGPQFIFQYYEEEERQRGNFPDRFSGHQFPNYSSELNVNALLLGDSALYLCASSQLHGVQETQYFGPGTRLLVL.

This clonotype appeared many times. This rearrangement joins TRBV7-6 to TRBJ1-3, with D perhaps matching TRBD1 (6 bases). V lost 4 bases and J 5 bases, leaving 15 bases between the germline ends. CDR1 SGHVS and CDR2 FNYEAQ come from the germline V gene. The CDR3 runs to 15 residues. CDR3 in DNA: TGTGCCAGCAGCTCCCCAGGACAGAGAAGAAACACCATATATTTT. Translating it yields CASSSPGQRRNTIYF.

This clonotype was found many times. V gene TRBV24-1 combines with J gene TRBJ1-1; D ambiguous. Germline loops: CDR1 KGHDR, CDR2 SFDVKD. V lost 2 bases to trimming and J lost 7 bases, with 10 bases between them. This CDR3 is built from 13 residues. The CDR3 protein is CATSDWGQSEAFF. The CDR3 nucleotides read TGTGCCACCAGTGATTGGGGTCAAAGTGAAGCTTTCTTT.